The sequence of this T cell receptor beta chain was determined in a study of T cells in Graves' hyperthyroidism and ophthalmopathy (dated 2019 in TCRdb). Concerning the study at large: Peripheral blood was sampled at the time of initial diagnosis, prior to any treatment. The roughly 90 discovery patients were divided at random into training and test sets in a 7:3 ratio. The paper reports TCR Vbeta CDR3 sequencing of approximately 140 peripheral blood samples: 40 or so ophthalmopathy, approximately 74 hyperthyroidism and around 17 progressor patients. Following sampling, methimazole starting at 30 mg daily was given to hyperthyroidism patients, and high-dose intravenous methylprednisolone was given to ophthalmopathy patients. TCR V-J signatures able to tell the groups apart were searched for in a discovery cohort of some 100 patients, of whom over 40 had Graves' ophthalmopathy and under 65 had stable Graves' hyperthyroidism. The study also compared thyroid tissue and blood T-cell repertoires from five or six Graves' hyperthyroidism patients. Prospective prediction of ophthalmopathy was tested in an independent validation cohort consisting of fewer than 20 hyperthyroidism patients and around 17 patients who later progressed to ophthalmopathy. The paper's findings and limits, for the study overall: During validation, the model predicted progression to ophthalmopathy a median of around 6 months ahead of onset, with almost 71% sensitivity and under 85% specificity. Most expanded thyroid clonotypes (frequency above 0.001) were also detected in blood, a finding suggesting that blood repertoires may reflect thyroid immune responses. No statistical method was used to fix the sample size in advance, and group allocation was not hidden from the investigators. In cross-validation, a model built on a 13 V-J signature told ophthalmopathy apart from stable hyperthyroidism with 85% to 90% sensitivity and around 81% specificity, and in testing the same model reached 80%/75%.

A word on this clonotype: What this receptor recognizes is not known. There are no base qualities to consult, and no much larger clone falls within one base.

Stable Graves' hyperthyroidism was defined as no progression to ophthalmopathy during 18 months of follow-up. Hyperthyroidism patients were newly diagnosed, had a disease duration of under 2 months, and were aged 18 to 65 years. The study excluded patients with uncontrolled infections, other autoimmune diseases, pregnancy or lactation. Diagnoses were based on clinical symptoms, serum thyroxine and TRAb, thyroid ultrasound and orbital computed tomography. Ficoll-Paque density gradient centrifugation was used to isolate PBMCs from around 9.1 ml of fresh peripheral blood. Total RNA was extracted with Trizol reagent, and quality was checked on an Agilent 2100 Bioanalyzer. The TCR beta CDR3 regions were amplified from RNA transcripts. A first-round RT-PCR of the TCR CDR3 used the HTBI primer set with the Qiagen OneStep RT-PCR kit. Libraries were constructed in a second round of multiplex PCR, after which size selection and purification were carried out. Sequencing of the libraries was done on an Illumina HiSeq2000 using paired-end 100 bp reads. The study's processing was this. SOAPnuke was used to process the raw data, throwing out any read that contained adapters or uncalled bases, had a mean Phred below 15, or lacked an exact constant-primer or identifier match. High-quality paired reads were merged with COPE v1.2.5, and unique nucleotide sequences were defined as clonotypes. Clonotypes were aligned to IMGT TRBV, TRBD and TRBJ reference segments using MiTCR v1.1. The analysis was restricted to V-J combinations with a frequency above 0.0001, which together covered 99.2% of the repertoires. The TCS score was defined as F50 (clonal expansion) divided by E x V (chaos), with BLOSUM62-based TCRdist calculated between CDR3 peptides within each V-J. Welch's t-statistics and random forest reduced 500 to 550 V-J features to roughly 13, which were used in a naive Bayes classifier (R e1071). TCRdb's own reprocessing of the public reads used fastp at Q25 and MiXCR and kept productive beta chains. A single entry per CDR3 protein holds the most common genes and DNA from its merged rows. The V and J calls shown here were made by TCRdb, not taken from the authors' results. For this sample the table gives roughly 740,000 distinct CDR3 sequences, of which roughly 17% were detected only once. The ten largest clones represent approximately 8% of the sample.

The material sequenced was blood. The sequence derives from a man aged 18 to 35 with Graves' hyperthyroidism.

The DNA sequence is given as TGCAGTGCGCAACAGGGGGCGCCTGCCTACGAGCAGTACTTC. It encodes CSAQQGAPAYEQYF. The chain is made from TRBV20-1 and TRBJ2-7; TRBD1 lines up with 9 middle nucleotides. The CDR3, from cysteine to phenylalanine, totals 14 residues. CDR3 DNA only is kept here, 42 bases in frame from base 1. As encoded in the germline V gene (reference sequence), CDR1 is DFQATT while CDR2 is SNEGSKA. After removal of 6 bases from V and 2 bases from J, the junction retains 8 bases not matched to a gene.